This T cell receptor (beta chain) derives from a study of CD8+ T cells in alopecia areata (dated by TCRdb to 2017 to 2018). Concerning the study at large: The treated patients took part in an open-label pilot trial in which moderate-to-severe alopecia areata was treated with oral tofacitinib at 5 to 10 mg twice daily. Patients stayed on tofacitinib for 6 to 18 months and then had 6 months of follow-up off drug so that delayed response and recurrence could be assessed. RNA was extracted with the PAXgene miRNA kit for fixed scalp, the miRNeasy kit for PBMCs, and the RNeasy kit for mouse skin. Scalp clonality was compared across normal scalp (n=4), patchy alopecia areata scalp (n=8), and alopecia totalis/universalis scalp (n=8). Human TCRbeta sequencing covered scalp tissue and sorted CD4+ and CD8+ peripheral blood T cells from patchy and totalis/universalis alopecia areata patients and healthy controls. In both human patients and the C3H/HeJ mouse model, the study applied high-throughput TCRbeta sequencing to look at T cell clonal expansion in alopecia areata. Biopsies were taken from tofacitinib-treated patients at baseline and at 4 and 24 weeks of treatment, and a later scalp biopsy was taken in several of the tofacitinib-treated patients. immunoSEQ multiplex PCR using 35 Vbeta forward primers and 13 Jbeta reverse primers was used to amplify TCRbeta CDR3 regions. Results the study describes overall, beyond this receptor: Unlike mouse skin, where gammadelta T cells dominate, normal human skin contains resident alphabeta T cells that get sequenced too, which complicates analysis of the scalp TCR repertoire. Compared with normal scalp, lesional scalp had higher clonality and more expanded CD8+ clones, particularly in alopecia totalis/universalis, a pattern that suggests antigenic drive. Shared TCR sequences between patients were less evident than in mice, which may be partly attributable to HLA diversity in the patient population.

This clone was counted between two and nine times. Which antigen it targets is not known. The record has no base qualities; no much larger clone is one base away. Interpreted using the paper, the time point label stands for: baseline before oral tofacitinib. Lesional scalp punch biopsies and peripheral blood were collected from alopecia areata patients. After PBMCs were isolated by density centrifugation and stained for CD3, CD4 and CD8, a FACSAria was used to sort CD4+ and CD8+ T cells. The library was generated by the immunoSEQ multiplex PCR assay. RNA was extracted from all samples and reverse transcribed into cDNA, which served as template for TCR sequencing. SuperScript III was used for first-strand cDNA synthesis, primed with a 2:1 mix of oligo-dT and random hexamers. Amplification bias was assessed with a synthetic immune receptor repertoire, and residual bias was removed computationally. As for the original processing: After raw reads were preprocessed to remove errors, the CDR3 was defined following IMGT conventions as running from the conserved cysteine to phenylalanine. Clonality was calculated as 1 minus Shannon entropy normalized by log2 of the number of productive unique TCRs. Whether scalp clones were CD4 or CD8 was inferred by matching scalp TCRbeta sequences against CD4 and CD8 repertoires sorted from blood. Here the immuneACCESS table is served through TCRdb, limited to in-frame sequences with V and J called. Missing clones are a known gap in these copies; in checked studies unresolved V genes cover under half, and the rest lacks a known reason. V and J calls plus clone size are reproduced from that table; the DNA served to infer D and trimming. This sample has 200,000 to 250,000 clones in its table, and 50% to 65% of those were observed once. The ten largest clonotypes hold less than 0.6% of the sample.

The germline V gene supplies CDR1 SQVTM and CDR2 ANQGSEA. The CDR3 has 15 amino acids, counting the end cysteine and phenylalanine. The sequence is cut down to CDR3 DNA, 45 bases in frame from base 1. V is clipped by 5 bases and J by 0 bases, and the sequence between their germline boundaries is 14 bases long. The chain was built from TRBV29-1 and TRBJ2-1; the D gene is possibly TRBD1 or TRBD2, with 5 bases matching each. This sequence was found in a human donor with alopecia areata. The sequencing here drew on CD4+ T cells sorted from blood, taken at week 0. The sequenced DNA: TGCAGCGTTATACCGGGACCCAACTCCTACAATGAGCAGTTCTTC. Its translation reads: CSVIPGPNSYNEQFF.